Below are 8 T cell receptor beta chains sequenced from a single sample in a study of blood T cell repertoires in COVID-19. TCRdb's copy holds only in-frame clones and misses some; the assay was immunoSEQ multiplex PCR. The sample includes roughly 82,000 clones, approximately 82% of them seen just once. The sequencing input was peripheral blood. The source of these receptors is a woman in her sixties or seventies with acute or convalescent COVID-19.

The chain is built from TRBV20-1 and TRBJ2-5; TRBD1 agrees at 8 bases. CDR1 DFQATT and CDR2 SNEGSKA come from the germline V gene (reference sequence). The CDR3 extends over 15 amino acids. V lost 3 bases and J lost 5; bases outside the gene matches: 11. In nucleotides, the CDR3 is TGCAGTGCTAGTCCCCGGGCAGGGGGCGGTGAGACCCAGTACTTC. Translating gives CSASPRAGGGETQYF.

The chain is built from TRBV5-1 and TRBJ2-5; 13 bases agree with TRBD2. This CDR3 spans 18 amino acids. Germline trimming cut 4 bases from V and 7 bases from J; bases unmatched to any gene: 16. Germline values: CDR1 SGHRS, CDR2 YFSETQ. The CDR3 region has the DNA TGCGCCAGCAGCACCGGACTAGCGGGAGATATCGAAGTGAGGACCCAGTACTTC. Protein sequence: CASSTGLAGDIEVRTQYF.

The chain carries TRBV19 and TRBJ1-1, with 9 bases matching TRBD1. V dropped 5 bases and J dropped 11; count of bases not matched to a gene: 18. Germline V gene lookup returns CDR1 LNHDA and CDR2 SQIVND (reference sequence). The CDR3 has 16 amino acids. The CDR3 region has the DNA TGTGCCAGTAGTTTCTTTGACCGGGACAGGGCCCGGCGGGCTTTCTTT. This encodes CASSFFDRDRARRAFF.

The genes are TRBV30 and TRBJ2-1, with D perhaps TRBD1 (6 bases). The germline V gene has CDR1 GTSNPN and CDR2 SVGIG (reference sequence). The germline V and J ends were trimmed by 4 bases and 9 bases, with 16 bases remaining between them. This CDR3 is built from 13 residues. For the CDR3, the DNA is TGTGCCTGGACTCAGCAGGGGAACGGTGAGCAGTTCTTC. The encoded protein is CAWTQQGNGEQFF.

There are a few counts of this clone. The gene calls are TRBV9 and TRBJ1-2; D gene unclear. Trimming took off 3 bases at V and 2 bases at J, with 14 bases between the two ends. Germline CDR1 reads SGDLS; CDR2 reads YYNGEE. CDR3 size: 15 residues. The CDR3 DNA is TGTGCCAGCAGCGAATATGCGGGGATAAACTATGGCTACACCTTC. Protein: CASSEYAGINYGYTF.

This clone was picked up a small number of times. This chain joins TRBV20-1 and TRBJ2-1, with TRBD2 as a possible D gene (7 bases). V dropped 3 bases and J dropped 4 bases, with 13 bases sitting between them. The CDR3 is 14 amino acids. Germline V gives CDR1 DFQATT, CDR2 SNEGSKA (reference sequence). The CDR3 here is CSASGGGAYNEQFF. The DNA of the CDR3 is TGCAGTGCTAGTGGTGGGGGGGCGTACAATGAGCAGTTCTTC.

Written as DNA, the CDR3 is TGTGCCAGCAGCCAAAACAGGAACACTGAAGCTTTCTTT. Translation gives CASSQNRNTEAFF. The J gene is TRBJ1-1, the V gene TRBV3-1 (or the pseudogene TRBV3-2); D unresolved. Trimming cost V 2 bases and J 1 base, with 5 bases left between them. The CDR3 totals 13 residues. Germline lookup yields CDR1 LGHDT and CDR2 YNNKEL (reference sequence).

The rearrangement uses TRBV2 and TRBJ2-1, with a weak D call TRBD2 (5 bases). The germline V gene has CDR1 SNHLY and CDR2 FYNNEI. Trimming left V 8 bases short and J 6 bases short, with 14 bases between. The CDR3 runs 13 residues. The chain's CDR3 is CASVVGLSNEQFF. In DNA, the CDR3 is TGTGCCAGCGTAGTAGGACTGTCCAATGAGCAGTTCTTC.